The 32 T cell receptor beta chains below were found in one sample sequenced in a study of naive and memory T cell subsets. Amplification of ligated cDNA took four PCR rounds with SP2 and nested alpha and beta constant primers. TCRdb ran MiXCR on the UMI-ligation and nested PCR reads and lists one entry per CDR3 protein. This repertoire shows 30,000 to 35,000 distinct CDR3 sequences, 6.7% found once; its top ten account for over 3%. The treatment is: skin biopsy from PPD injection site in Mantoux-positive individual. A UMI-containing oligonucleotide was joined by 3' ligation to the TCR cDNA template. Sequencing was performed on skin, taken from a tuberculin skin test site. These receptors were taken from an adult in good health.

This clonotype appeared many times. Because it lacks the conserved phenylalanine or tryptophan at the end, this CDR3 is likely a read error. The limits of the CDR3 on the DNA are not certain, so only TCRdb's listed CDR3 is given. V usage is TRBV27 and J usage is TRBJ2-4. The CDR3 comprises 10 residues, both ends counted. Germline CDR1 MNHEY, CDR2 SMNVEV (reference sequence). CDR3 sequence reads: CASSSKGRIA.

The chain is built from TRBV19 and TRBJ1-2; D unresolved. Germline lookup yields CDR1 LNHDA and CDR2 SQIVND (reference sequence). V was trimmed by 5 bases and J by 4 bases, leaving 11 bases between them. This CDR3 region has 13 residues. The CDR3 coding sequence is TGTGCCAGTAGTTCTGGGTTGGTCTATGGCTACACCTTC. This codes for CASSSGLVYGYTF.

This clonotype was found many times. V and J are TRBV5-6 and TRBJ1-2; a weak D match, TRBD1 (5 bases). Germline values: CDR1 SGHDT, CDR2 YYEEEE. The CDR3 consists of 14 residues. Trimming left V 4 bases short and J 4 bases short, with 14 bases between. CDR3 loop: CASSPPSGTYGYTF. In nucleotides, the CDR3 is TGTGCCAGCAGCCCCCCCTCGGGGACCTATGGCTACACCTTC.

This clonotype was observed a few times. The rearrangement uses TRBV7-6 and TRBJ1-1; D perhaps matches TRBD1 (5 bases). Germline CDR1 is SGHVS and CDR2 is FNYEAQ. The CDR3 extends over 16 amino acids. Trimming shortened V by 4 bases and J by 1 base, and 16 bases separated the two germline ends. DNA for the CDR3: TGTGCCAGCAGCTCAAGGACACCTAGAAGGAACACTGAAGCTTTCTTT. This sequence encodes CASSSRTPRRNTEAFF.

The gene calls are TRBV5-5 and TRBJ2-1; tentative D call: TRBD2 (5 bases). The CDR3 totals 15 residues. With 2 bases removed from V and 3 bases from J, the gap between germline ends came to 12 bases. Germline values: CDR1 SGHKS, CDR2 YYEKEE (reference sequence). The CDR3 DNA sequence: TGTGCCAGCAGCTTAAGCTACGGGGACTACAATGAGCAGTTCTTC. Protein: CASSLSYGDYNEQFF.

This clonotype was recorded many times. The chain links TRBV20-1 to TRBJ2-4, with D possibly TRBD2 on 6 matching bases. In germline, CDR1 is DFQATT, CDR2 SNEGSKA (reference sequence). The V end was cut by 0 bases, the J end by 1 base, with 13 bases between. CDR3 length: 16 residues. CDR3 amino acids: CSARDRLAFAKNIQYF. CDR3 nucleotides: TGCAGTGCTAGAGATAGGCTAGCGTTCGCCAAAAACATTCAGTACTTC.

This clonotype was counted between two and nine times. One end of the junction varies from germline; a read error may be responsible. DNA for the CDR3: TGTGCCACCAGTGATTTAAGGACAGGGAACAATCAGCACCAGCATTTT. Translating it yields CATSDLRTGNNQHQHF. The chain uses TRBV24-1 and TRBJ1-5; 8 bases are a match to TRBD1. The germline V gene has CDR1 KGHDR and CDR2 SFDVKD. CDR3 length: 16 residues.

There are many counts of this clonotype. This sequence joins TRBV7-2 and TRBJ2-7; D is ambiguous. V was shortened by 3 bases and J by 7 bases, with 16 bases between the two germline ends. Germline CDR1 and CDR2: SGHTA and FQGNSA. This CDR3 has 14 amino acids. The CDR3 reads CASSFSLLGGEQYF. Here the CDR3 DNA reads TGTGCCAGCAGCTTTTCCCTGTTGGGTGGGGAGCAGTACTTC.

In this sample, this clonotype turned up many times. The V and J genes are TRBV3-1 and TRBJ2-5; 13 bases align to TRBD2. Trimming cost V 0 bases and J 4 bases; bases outside gene matches: 5. The CDR3 is 17 residues long. Germline lookup yields CDR1 LGHDT and CDR2 YNNKEL (reference sequence). This CDR3 reads CASSQEKGLAGLETQYF. CDR3 bases: TGTGCCAGCAGCCAAGAAAAGGGACTAGCGGGGTTAGAGACCCAGTACTTC.

The table lists this clonotype with a few counts. The chain recombines TRBV7-9 with TRBJ2-2; D ambiguous. Trimming removed 3 bases from V and 5 bases from J, with 10 bases in between. The CDR3 is 14 residues long. Germline V gene sequence: CDR1 SEHNR, CDR2 FQNEAQ (reference sequence). CDR3 nucleotide sequence: TGTGCCAGCAGCTTCAAGGAAAAGACCGGGGAGCTGTTTTTT. It is translated as CASSFKEKTGELFF.

This clonotype was counted at least ten times. The V call is TRBV20-1, the J call TRBJ2-1; a weak D match, TRBD2 (5 bases). Trimming stripped 6 bases from V and 3 bases from J, with 12 bases between. Germline V gene sequence: CDR1 DFQATT, CDR2 SNEGSKA (reference sequence). The CDR3 has 13 amino acids. Here the CDR3 DNA reads TGCAGTGCCGGGGAAAGGGACTACAATGAGCAGTTCTTC. Protein: CSAGERDYNEQFF.

This clonotype was seen ten or more times. The chain carries TRBV5-4 and TRBJ2-2; D gene uncertain. The V gene lost 2 bases and the J gene lost 3 bases, with 8 bases spanning the gap. Per the germline V gene, CDR1 is SGHNT and CDR2 is YYREEE (reference sequence). This CDR3 comprises 14 residues. CDR3 in amino acids: CASSFGSYTGELFF. CDR3 coding DNA: TGTGCCAGCAGCTTCGGGTCTTACACCGGGGAGCTGTTTTTT.

This clonotype was counted only a few times. This chain connects TRBV5-1 to TRBJ1-1; 7 positions agree with TRBD1. The V and J ends lost 0 bases and 7 bases, in that order; junction bases with no gene match: 18. The CDR3 totals 18 residues. Per the germline V gene, CDR1 is SGHRS and CDR2 is YFSETQ. In nucleotides, the CDR3 is TGCGCCAGCAGCTTGGAATTAGGGTTGAAGGGGGCGCGTGGTGAAGCTTTCTTT. This encodes CASSLELGLKGARGEAFF. Supplemented by reference TRBV5-1 and TRBJ1-1, the full variable domain reads KAGVTQTPRYLIKTRGQQVTLSCSPISGHRSVSWYQQTPGQGLQFLFEYFSETQRNKGNFPGRFSGRQFSNSRSEMNVSTLELGDSALYLCASSLELGLKGARGEAFFGQGTRLTVV.

This clonotype occurred a few times. The chain combines TRBV7-9 with TRBJ2-3, with D unclear. Germline-derived CDR1 and CDR2 are SEHNR and FQNEAQ (reference sequence). Between the trimmed V and J ends, which lost 4 bases and 5 bases, there was a span of 13 bases. The CDR3 is made up of 14 amino acids. CDR3 in amino acids: CASSSRQKRDTQYF. CDR3 nucleotide sequence: TGTGCCAGCAGCTCACGGCAAAAACGAGATACGCAGTATTTT.

This clonotype has only a few counts. The chain uses TRBV4-2 and TRBJ1-2; tentative D call: TRBD1 (6 bases). The germline V gene encodes CDR1 LGHNA and CDR2 YNFKEQ. This CDR3 region has 17 residues. V lost 0 bases and J lost 3, with 17 bases in between. CDR3 in amino acids: CASSQEARRGSDYGYTF. The CDR3 DNA reads TGTGCCAGCAGCCAAGAAGCCCGCAGGGGTAGCGACTATGGCTACACCTTC.

This clonotype was recorded a few times. V is TRBV20-1 and J is TRBJ1-2, with TRBD1 as a possible D gene (6 bases). The ends were cut back, 6 bases at V and 2 bases at J, with 13 bases in the middle. The CDR3 extends over 13 amino acids. Looked up from germline, CDR1 is DFQATT and CDR2 is SNEGSKA (reference sequence). The CDR3 region is CSARTVENYGYTF. Here the CDR3 DNA reads TGCAGTGCCCGGACAGTAGAGAACTATGGCTACACCTTC.

This clonotype was counted ten times or more. J is TRBJ2-1 and V is TRBV18; 13 bases are shared with TRBD2. The germline gives CDR1 KGHSH, CDR2 LQKENI. V shed 3 bases and J 8 bases; nucleotides not matched to a gene: 13. The CDR3 length is 18 residues. The CDR3 DNA follows: TGTGCCAGCTCACCTCGTTTGATCGGGACTAGCGGGGCCGATGAGCAGTTCTTC. It specifies CASSPRLIGTSGADEQFF.

By frequency in the sample, this clonotype is medium-sized. The chain is built from TRBV20-1 and TRBJ2-2, with D tentatively TRBD1 or TRBD2 (5 bases each). The CDR3 sequence is 15 residues long. In germline, CDR1 is DFQATT, CDR2 SNEGSKA (reference sequence). The V end was cut by 5 bases, the J end by 0 bases, with 13 bases between. The CDR3, as DNA: TGCAGTGCTCACTCCGGGACCTCGAACACCGGGGAGCTGTTTTTT. Its translation: CSAHSGTSNTGELFF.

The genes are TRBV20-1 and TRBJ2-7, with D possibly being TRBD1 or TRBD2 (5 bases each). Trimming shortened V by 2 bases and J by 0 bases, and 14 bases separated the two germline ends. Per germline, CDR1 DFQATT and CDR2 SNEGSKA (reference sequence). The CDR3 runs to 15 residues. For the CDR3, the DNA is TGCAGTGCTAGATTCGGGGCTTTCAGCTCCTACGAGCAGTACTTC. Its translation is CSARFGAFSSYEQYF.

This clonotype was picked up many times. The chain joins TRBV27 to TRBJ2-7; D ambiguous. Trimming left V 4 bases short and J 3 bases short, with 10 bases between. The CDR3 totals 13 residues. CDR1 and CDR2 from the germline V gene are MNHEY and SMNVEV (reference sequence). The CDR3 is CASSSSLNYEQYF. CDR3 DNA sequence: TGTGCCAGCAGTTCCAGCCTCAACTACGAGCAGTACTTC.

This clonotype was counted at least ten times. This rearrangement joins TRBV9 to TRBJ1-1, with a possible D match to TRBD1 (5 bases). The CDR3 has 14 residues. Looked up from germline, CDR1 is SGDLS and CDR2 is YYNGEE. Trimming shortened V by 3 bases and J by 4 bases, and 13 bases separated the two germline ends. The CDR3 spells CASSAPPGGTEAFF. DNA of the CDR3: TGTGCCAGCAGCGCCCCCCCGGGGGGCACTGAAGCTTTCTTT.

This clonotype has ten or more counts. The rearrangement uses TRBV7-9 and TRBJ2-5; no reliable D call. Germline V lookup: CDR1 SEHNR, CDR2 FQNEAQ (reference sequence). The CDR3 extends over 12 amino acids. The V end lost 1 base, the J end lost 5 bases, and 5 bases lay between the germline ends. The CDR3 loop reads CASSLVLETQYF. In DNA, the CDR3 is TGTGCCAGCAGCTTAGTTCTGGAGACCCAGTACTTC.

The chain employs TRBV10-3 and TRBJ1-4; a possible D gene is TRBD1 (6 bases). Germline V gene lookup returns CDR1 ENHRY and CDR2 SYGVKD. This CDR3 spans 15 amino acids. Between the trimmed V and J ends, which lost 5 bases and 3 bases, there was a span of 13 bases. CDR3 nucleotide sequence: TGTGCCATCAGTCCTACAGGGAATTCTAATGAAAAACTGTTTTTT. As protein: CAISPTGNSNEKLFF.

This clonotype was picked up many times. The chain couples TRBV9 to TRBJ2-1, with 9 bases that match TRBD1. V lost 3 bases to trimming and J lost 8 bases; unmatched junction nucleotides: 9. In germline, CDR1 is SGDLS, CDR2 YYNGEE. This CDR3 contains 15 residues. The CDR3 sequence is CASSAGTGSNDEQFF. The CDR3 DNA reads TGTGCCAGCAGCGCCGGGACAGGGAGTAACGATGAGCAGTTCTTC.

This clonotype was seen at least ten times. The rearrangement uses TRBV9 and TRBJ2-2, with D hard to call. Germline V CDR1 and CDR2: SGDLS, YYNGEE. V lost 4 bases and J lost 4, with 2 bases in between. The CDR3 contains 11 residues. The CDR3 is CASSFTGELFF. CDR3 in DNA: TGTGCCAGCAGCTTCACCGGGGAGCTGTTTTTT.

This clonotype was detected ten times or more. V usage is TRBV10-3 and J usage is TRBJ2-1; TRBD2 matches at 13 bases. Trimming at V came to 6 bases and at J to 2 bases, leaving 16 bases not matched to a gene. Germline V CDR1 and CDR2: ENHRY, SYGVKD. CDR3 length equals 20 residues. CDR3 nucleotide sequence: TGTGCCATCAGGCCCGACCCTGGGACTAGCGGGGAAACTACCTACAATGAGCAGTTCTTC. It translates to CAIRPDPGTSGETTYNEQFF.

This clonotype was detected a few times. V gene TRBV11-2 combines with J gene TRBJ2-3, with TRBD1 matching 7 bases. This CDR3 contains 14 residues. The germline CDR1 and CDR2 sequences are SGHAT and FQNNGV. Unmatched junction bases numbered 4, after V lost 4 bases and J lost 3 bases. The CDR3 loop is CASSSQGMTDTQYF. The CDR3 DNA sequence: TGTGCCAGCAGCTCACAGGGGATGACAGATACGCAGTATTTT.

This clonotype was detected many times. The rearrangement joins TRBV2 to TRBJ2-3; 14 bases align to TRBD2. The CDR3 contains 16 residues. V was pared by 8 bases and J by 5 bases, with 9 bases of the junction left unmatched. Germline CDR1 and CDR2: SNHLY and FYNNEI. The CDR3 nucleotides are TGTGCCAGCTCTCGAACGGGACTAGCGGGGGTAGATACGCAGTATTTT. Its translation is CASSRTGLAGVDTQYF.

The table lists this clonotype with a few counts. The rearrangement joins TRBV7-9 to TRBJ1-1, with TRBD1 as a possible D gene (6 bases). This CDR3 spans 15 amino acids. Trimming took off 2 bases at V and 4 bases at J, with 14 bases between the two ends. CDR1 and CDR2 (germline): SEHNR, FQNEAQ (reference sequence). The CDR3 DNA sequence: TGTGCCAGCAGCTTAAGGGGGATCTTGGGCACTGAAGCTTTCTTT. This gives the protein CASSLRGILGTEAFF.

This clonotype has more than one count but fewer than ten. The gene calls are TRBV5-1 and TRBJ2-2, with D unclear. Deletions cut 0 bases from V and 5 bases from J, with 11 bases between. The germline V gene encodes CDR1 SGHRS and CDR2 YFSETQ. The CDR3 spans 15 residues. The CDR3 sequence is CASSLEHKRTGELFF. The CDR3 coding sequence is TGCGCCAGCAGCTTGGAACATAAGAGAACCGGGGAGCTGTTTTTT.

V is TRBV9 and J is TRBJ2-5; 9 bases agree with TRBD1. V dropped 3 bases and J dropped 1; count of bases not matched to a gene: 4. This CDR3 has 15 amino acids. Germline V lookup: CDR1 SGDLS, CDR2 YYNGEE. CDR3 amino acids: CASSGGQGPQETQYF. CDR3 nucleotides: TGTGCCAGCAGCGGTGGACAGGGGCCCCAAGAGACCCAGTACTTC. Full variable domain (outside the CDR3, taken from reference TRBV9 and TRBJ2-5): DSGVTQTPKHLITATGQRVTLRCSPRSGDLSVYWYQQSLDQGLQFLIQYYNGEERAKGNILERFSAQQFPDLHSELNLSSLELGDSALYFCASSGGQGPQETQYFGPGTRLLVL.

There are a few counts of this clonotype. V usage is TRBV5-1 and J usage is TRBJ1-1; weak D call: TRBD1 (5 bases). CDR3 length: 14 residues. Germline CDR1 SGHRS, CDR2 YFSETQ. The V gene lost 3 bases and the J gene lost 11 bases, with 20 bases spanning the gap. CDR3 loop: CASSSTEDSSRAFF. The CDR3 DNA is TGCGCCAGCAGCTCAACGGAAGACAGCTCTAGGGCTTTCTTT.